A selection of T cell receptor beta chains follows, all from one sample in a study of early T cells in non-severe SARS-CoV-2 infection. In TCRdb, the 5' RACE reads were re-called with MiXCR into one record per CDR3 protein. The table lists 40,000 to 50,000 distinct CDR3 sequences, roughly 13% of them singletons. Sequenced sample: whole blood. These receptors were taken from an adult who was a healthcare worker with PCR-confirmed SARS-CoV-2 infection or an uninfected control (not recorded which). CDR3s include the opening cysteine and the closing phenylalanine or tryptophan. Each record gives: V gene, clone size, D gene, CDR3 length, J gene, CDR3 protein, CDR3 DNA. A D gene is named only where the DNA matches it firmly. Clone size, where shown, is once, few, many, or a class for clones that have expanded.

>TRBV20-1|many|.|16|TRBJ1-1
CSARERPGRGNTEAFF
TGCAGTGCTAGAGAGAGGCCAGGGCGAGGAAACACTGAAGCTTTCTTT
>TRBV5-6|.|.|14|TRBJ1-5
CASRSRLSRQPQHF
TGTGCCAGCAGATCACGTCTGTCGCGTCAGCCCCAGCATTTT
>TRBV12-3/TRBV12-4|many|.|14|TRBJ2-2
CASSFLGNTGELFF
TGTGCCAGCAGTTTTTTGGGGAACACCGGGGAGCTGTTTTTT
>TRBV7-9|many|TRBD2|18|TRBJ2-3
CASSLAFGLAGDTDTQYF
TGTGCCAGCAGCTTAGCTTTCGGACTAGCGGGCGACACAGATACGCAGTATTTT
>TRBV29-1|few|TRBD2|14|TRBJ2-1
CSARLAGGPNEQFF
TGCAGCGCAAGACTAGCGGGAGGGCCGAATGAGCAGTTCTTC
>TRBV7-2|many|TRBD2|16|TRBJ2-3
CASSSRTSGAGDTQYF
TGTGCCAGCAGTTCGAGGACTAGCGGGGCGGGAGATACGCAGTATTTT
>TRBV5-1|many|.|13|TRBJ1-1
CASSIGDVAEAFF
TGCGCCAGCAGCATAGGGGATGTAGCTGAAGCTTTCTTT
>TRBV9|.|.|14|TRBJ1-1
CASSVTGMNTEAFF
TGTGCCAGCAGCGTAACAGGGATGAACACTGAAGCTTTCTTT
>TRBV6-6|.|.|13|TRBJ1-1
CASSGRADTEAFF
TGTGCCAGCAGCGGGAGGGCGGACACTGAAGCTTTCTTT
>TRBV29-1|many|TRBD2|14|TRBJ2-1
CSVEREGGYNEQFF
TGCAGCGTTGAGCGGGAGGGCGGGTACAATGAGCAGTTCTTC
>TRBV20-1|many|TRBD1|15|TRBJ2-2
CSVQRQGLNTGELFF
TGCAGTGTTCAACGACAGGGCCTGAACACCGGGGAGCTGTTTTTT
>TRBV7-2|.|TRBD2|15|TRBJ2-3
CASSPGGLNTDTQYF
TGTGCCAGCAGCCCTGGGGGACTAAACACAGATACGCAGTATTTT
>TRBV30|.|TRBD2|14|TRBJ2-5
CAWSGTSVGETQYF
TGTGCCTGGAGTGGGACTAGCGTCGGAGAGACCCAGTACTTC
>TRBV18|many|.|16|TRBJ1-4
CASSPPTTGANEKLFF
TGTGCCAGCTCACCACCTACCACGGGGGCTAATGAAAAACTGTTTTTT
>TRBV5-1|few|TRBD2|17|TRBJ2-3
CASSLASGGLSTDTQYF
TGCGCCAGCAGCTTGGCTAGCGGGGGCCTAAGCACAGATACGCAGTATTTT
>TRBV11-1|.|.|14|TRBJ1-1
CASSRHRVNTEAFF
TGTGCCAGCAGCCGGCATAGGGTGAACACTGAAGCTTTCTTT
>TRBV20-1|few|TRBD2|15|TRBJ2-5
CSAPRRTSGQETQYF
TGCAGTGCTCCGAGGCGAACTAGCGGACAAGAGACCCAGTACTTC
>TRBV7-3|many|.|18|TRBJ2-1
CASSLTPPTGYSYNEQFF
TGTGCCAGCAGCTTAACCCCCCCTACAGGGTACTCCTACAATGAGCAGTTCTTC
>TRBV6-6|few|.|14|TRBJ2-5
CASSPDYRQETQYF
TGTGCCAGCAGCCCCGACTACCGCCAAGAGACCCAGTACTTC
>TRBV3-1|few|TRBD1|14|TRBJ1-2
CASSLLTGSHGYTF
TGTGCCAGCAGCCTCCTGACAGGGAGTCATGGCTACACCTTC
>TRBV7-9|.|.|14|TRBJ1-2
CASSLTDRPYGYTF
TGTGCCAGCAGCTTAACGGACAGACCCTATGGCTACACCTTC
>TRBV18|many|TRBD1|15|TRBJ1-4
CASSPPRDRGEKLFF
TGTGCCAGCTCACCCCCCCGGGACAGGGGTGAAAAACTGTTTTTT
>TRBV18|many|.|12|TRBJ1-1
CASNLGDTEAFF
TGTGCCAGTAACCTGGGCGACACTGAAGCTTTCTTT
>TRBV20-1|many|.|13|TRBJ1-5
CSARGQPNQPQHF
TGCAGTGCTAGAGGCCAGCCTAATCAGCCCCAGCATTTT
>TRBV27|.|.|14|TRBJ1-4
CASSLSGVNEKLFF
TGTGCCAGCAGTTTGTCAGGGGTAAATGAAAAACTGTTTTTT
>TRBV18|.|.|14|TRBJ1-1
CASSGGTRRVGAFF
TGTGCCAGCTCGGGCGGGACAAGGAGGGTTGGAGCTTTCTTT
>TRBV18|many|TRBD1|13|TRBJ1-1
CASSSGTGGFAFF
TGTGCCAGCTCAAGCGGGACAGGGGGGTTTGCTTTCTTT
>TRBV20-1|few|.|15|TRBJ1-6
CSAQPTRGRDSPLHF
TGCAGTGCGCAACCCACGAGGGGACGGGATTCACCCCTCCACTTT
>TRBV28|many|.|14|TRBJ2-5
CASSSTGLEETQYF
TGTGCCAGCAGTTCTACAGGGCTGGAGGAGACCCAGTACTTC
>TRBV5-1|.|TRBD1|13|TRBJ1-1
CASSKDRGTEAFF
TGCGCCAGCAGCAAGGACAGGGGCACTGAAGCTTTCTTT
>TRBV2|few|.|14|TRBJ1-1
CASSRTDTNTEAFF
TGTGCCAGCAGCCGGACAGACACGAACACTGAAGCTTTCTTT
>TRBV7-9|many|.|16|TRBJ1-4
CASSPEGAGSNEKLFF
TGTGCCAGCAGCCCTGAAGGGGCGGGGTCGAATGAAAAACTGTTTTTT